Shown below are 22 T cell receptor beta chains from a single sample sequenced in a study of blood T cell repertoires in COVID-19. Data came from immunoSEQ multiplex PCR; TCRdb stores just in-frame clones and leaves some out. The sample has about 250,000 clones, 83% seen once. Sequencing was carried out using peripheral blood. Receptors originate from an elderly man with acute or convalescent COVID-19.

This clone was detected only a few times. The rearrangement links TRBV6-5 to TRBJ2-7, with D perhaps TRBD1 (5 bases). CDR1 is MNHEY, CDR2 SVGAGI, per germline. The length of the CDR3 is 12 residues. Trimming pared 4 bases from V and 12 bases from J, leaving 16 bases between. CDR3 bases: TGTGCCAGCAGTTCGACAGCGCAAGTCGTGTACTTC. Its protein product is CASSSTAQVVYF.

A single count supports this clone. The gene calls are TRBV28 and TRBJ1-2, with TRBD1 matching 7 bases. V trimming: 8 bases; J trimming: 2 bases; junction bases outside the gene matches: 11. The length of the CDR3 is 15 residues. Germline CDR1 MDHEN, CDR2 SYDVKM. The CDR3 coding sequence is TGTGCCAGCTCCTTAGTAAGGGGGCTGAACTATGGCTACACCTTC. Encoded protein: CASSLVRGLNYGYTF.

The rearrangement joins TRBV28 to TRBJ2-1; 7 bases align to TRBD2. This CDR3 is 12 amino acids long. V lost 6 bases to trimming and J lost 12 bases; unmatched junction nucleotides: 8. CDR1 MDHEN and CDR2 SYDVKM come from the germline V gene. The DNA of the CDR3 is TGTGCCAGCAGGACCGGGGGGTCAGGGCAGTTCTTC. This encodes CASRTGGSGQFF.

CDR3 amino acids: CASSLRGASNLFF. The CDR3 nucleotides are TGTGCCAGCAGCTTGCGCGGGGCGTCAAATCTGTTCTTC. The V gene is TRBV5-8, the J gene TRBJ2-1; D perhaps matches TRBD2 (6 bases). Trimming left V 1 base short and J 15 bases short, with 17 bases between. This CDR3 is 13 amino acids long. Germline CDR1 SGHTS, CDR2 YDEGEE.

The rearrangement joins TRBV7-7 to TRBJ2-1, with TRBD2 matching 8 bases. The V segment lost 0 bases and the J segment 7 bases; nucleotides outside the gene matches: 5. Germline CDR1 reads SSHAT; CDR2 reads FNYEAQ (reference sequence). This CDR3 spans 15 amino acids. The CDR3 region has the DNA TGTGCCAGCAGCTTAGCGGGACTAGAAAGGAATGAGCAGTTCTTC. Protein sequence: CASSLAGLERNEQFF.

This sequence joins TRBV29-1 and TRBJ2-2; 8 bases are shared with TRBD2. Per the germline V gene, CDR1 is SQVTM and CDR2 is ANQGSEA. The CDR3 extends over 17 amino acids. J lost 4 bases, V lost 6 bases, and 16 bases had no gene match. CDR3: CSVSGVGSGMGTGELFF. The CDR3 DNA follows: TGCAGCGTCTCCGGGGTTGGTAGCGGGATGGGCACCGGGGAGCTGTTTTTT.

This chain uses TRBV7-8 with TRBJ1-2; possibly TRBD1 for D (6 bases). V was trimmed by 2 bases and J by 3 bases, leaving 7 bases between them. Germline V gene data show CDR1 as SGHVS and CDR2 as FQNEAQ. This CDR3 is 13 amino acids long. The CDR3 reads CASSLYRDYGYTF. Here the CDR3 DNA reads TGTGCCAGCAGCTTATACAGGGACTATGGCTACACCTTC.

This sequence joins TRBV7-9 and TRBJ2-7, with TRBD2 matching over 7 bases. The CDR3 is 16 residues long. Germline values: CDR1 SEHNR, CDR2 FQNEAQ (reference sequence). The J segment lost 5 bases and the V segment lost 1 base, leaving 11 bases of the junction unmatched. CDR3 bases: TGTGCCAGCAGCTTAGAACGTTACAGCGGGGAGAACGAGCAGTACTTC. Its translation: CASSLERYSGENEQYF.

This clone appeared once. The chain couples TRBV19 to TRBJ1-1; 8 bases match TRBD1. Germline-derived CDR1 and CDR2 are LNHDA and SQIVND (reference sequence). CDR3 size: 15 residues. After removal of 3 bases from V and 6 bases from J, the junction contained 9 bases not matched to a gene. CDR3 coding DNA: TGTGCCAGTAGTATGGGGGACAGGTTGGGGGCTGAAGCTTTCTTT. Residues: CASSMGDRLGAEAFF.

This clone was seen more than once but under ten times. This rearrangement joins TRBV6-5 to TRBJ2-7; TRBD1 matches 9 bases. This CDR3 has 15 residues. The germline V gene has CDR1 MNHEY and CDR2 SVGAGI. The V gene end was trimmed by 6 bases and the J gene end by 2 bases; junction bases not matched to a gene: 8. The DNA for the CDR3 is TGTGCCAGCAGCCTGACAGGGGGGAGGGCCTACGAGCAGTACTTC. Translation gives CASSLTGGRAYEQYF.

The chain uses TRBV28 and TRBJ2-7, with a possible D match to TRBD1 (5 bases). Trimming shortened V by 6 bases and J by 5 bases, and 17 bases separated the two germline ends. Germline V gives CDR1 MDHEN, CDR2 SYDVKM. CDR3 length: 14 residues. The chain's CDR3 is CASSSLGVLDEQYF. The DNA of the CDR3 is TGTGCCAGCAGCAGTTTAGGGGTCCTCGACGAGCAGTACTTC.

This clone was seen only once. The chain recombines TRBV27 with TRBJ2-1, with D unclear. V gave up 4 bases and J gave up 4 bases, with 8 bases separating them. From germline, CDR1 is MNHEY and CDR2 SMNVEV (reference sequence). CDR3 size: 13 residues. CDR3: CASSSTAYNEQFF. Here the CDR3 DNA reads TGTGCCAGCAGTTCTACTGCGTACAATGAGCAGTTCTTC.

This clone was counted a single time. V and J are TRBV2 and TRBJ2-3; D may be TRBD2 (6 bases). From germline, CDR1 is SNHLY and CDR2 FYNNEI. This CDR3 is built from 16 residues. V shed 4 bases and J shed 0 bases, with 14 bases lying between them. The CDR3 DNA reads TGTGCCAGCAGTGCCCCTAGCGCCTCTAGCACAGATACGCAGTATTTT. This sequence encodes CASSAPSASSTDTQYF.

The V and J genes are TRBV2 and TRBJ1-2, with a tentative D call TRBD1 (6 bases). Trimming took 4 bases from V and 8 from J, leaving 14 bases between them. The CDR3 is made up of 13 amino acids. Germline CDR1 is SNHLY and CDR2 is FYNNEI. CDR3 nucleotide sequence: TGTGCCAGCAGTGTTGGGGGCGTGGAAGGCTACACCTTC. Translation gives CASSVGGVEGYTF.

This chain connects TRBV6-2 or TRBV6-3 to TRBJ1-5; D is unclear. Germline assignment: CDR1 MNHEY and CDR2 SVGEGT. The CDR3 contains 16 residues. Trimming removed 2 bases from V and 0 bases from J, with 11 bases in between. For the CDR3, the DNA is TGTGCCAGCAGTTACCCGAACAGTCATAGCAATCAGCCCCAGCATTTT. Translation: CASSYPNSHSNQPQHF.

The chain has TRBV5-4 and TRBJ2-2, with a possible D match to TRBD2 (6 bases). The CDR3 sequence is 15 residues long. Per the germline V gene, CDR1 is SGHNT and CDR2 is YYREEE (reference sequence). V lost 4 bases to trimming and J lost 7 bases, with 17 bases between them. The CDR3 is CASSRFRELGGELFF. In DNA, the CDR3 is TGTGCCAGCAGCCGTTTCCGGGAGTTGGGCGGGGAGCTGTTTTTT.

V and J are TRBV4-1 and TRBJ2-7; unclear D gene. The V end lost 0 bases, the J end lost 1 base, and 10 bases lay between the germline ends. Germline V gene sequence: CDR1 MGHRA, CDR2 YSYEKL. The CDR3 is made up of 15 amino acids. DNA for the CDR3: TGCGCCAGCAGCCAAGATCTTTTCCGTTCCTACGAGCAGTACTTC. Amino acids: CASSQDLFRSYEQYF.

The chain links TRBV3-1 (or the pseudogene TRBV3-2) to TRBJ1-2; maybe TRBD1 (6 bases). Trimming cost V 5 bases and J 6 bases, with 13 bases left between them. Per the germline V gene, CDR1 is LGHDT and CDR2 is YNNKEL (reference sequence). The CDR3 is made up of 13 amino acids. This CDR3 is CASSTGGAHGYTF. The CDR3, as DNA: TGTGCCAGCAGCACGGGGGGGGCCCATGGCTACACCTTC.

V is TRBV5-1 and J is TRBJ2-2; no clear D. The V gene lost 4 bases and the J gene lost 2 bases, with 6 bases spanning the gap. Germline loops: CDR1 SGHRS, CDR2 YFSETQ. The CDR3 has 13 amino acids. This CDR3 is CASSTSNTGELFF. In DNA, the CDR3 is TGCGCCAGCAGCACTTCTAACACCGGGGAGCTGTTTTTT. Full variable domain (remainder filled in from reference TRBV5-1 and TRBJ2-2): KAGVTQTPRYLIKTRGQQVTLSCSPISGHRSVSWYQQTPGQGLQFLFEYFSETQRNKGNFPGRFSGRQFSNSRSEMNVSTLELGDSALYLCASSTSNTGELFFGEGSRLTVL.

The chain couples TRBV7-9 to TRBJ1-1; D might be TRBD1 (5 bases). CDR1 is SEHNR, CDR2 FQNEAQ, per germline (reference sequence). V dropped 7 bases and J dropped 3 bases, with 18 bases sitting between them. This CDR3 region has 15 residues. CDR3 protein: CASTPTGGGYTEAFF. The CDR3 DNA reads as TGTGCCAGCACCCCGACTGGGGGGGGTTACACTGAAGCTTTCTTT.

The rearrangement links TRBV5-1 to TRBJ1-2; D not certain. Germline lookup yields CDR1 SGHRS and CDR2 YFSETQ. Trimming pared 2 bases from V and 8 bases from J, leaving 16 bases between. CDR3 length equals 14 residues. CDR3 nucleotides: TGCGCCAGCAGCTTAGGCCAGCCTACGGGGGGCTACACCTTC. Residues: CASSLGQPTGGYTF.

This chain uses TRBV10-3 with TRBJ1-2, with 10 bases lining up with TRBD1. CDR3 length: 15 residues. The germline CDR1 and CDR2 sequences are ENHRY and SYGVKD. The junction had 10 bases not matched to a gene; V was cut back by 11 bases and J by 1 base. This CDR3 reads CAARGDRGHNYGYTF. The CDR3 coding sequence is TGTGCCGCGAGGGGGGACAGGGGTCATAACTATGGCTACACCTTC.